The 3 T cell receptor beta chains in this list originate from one sample, sequenced in a study of T-cell memory formation after mild COVID-19. From the 5' RACE reads, TCRdb called clonotypes with MiXCR, one entry per CDR3 protein. Of hundreds of thousands of distinct CDR3 sequences in the sample, around 25% are singletons; the top ten hold approximately 12%. Sequencing used PBMCs or a T cell subset sorted from them (not recorded which). The receptors were gathered from an adult woman who had mild COVID-19 (a few samples of this study predate the infection). Cell type and time point are not known.

This chain joins TRBV15 and TRBJ1-1; D is ambiguous. CDR3 size: 15 residues. From germline, CDR1 is LNHNV and CDR2 YYDKDF (reference sequence). The ends were cut back, 0 bases at V and 0 bases at J, with 8 bases in the middle. CDR3 DNA sequence: TGTGCCACCAGCAGAGATACGAAGGTGAACACTGAAGCTTTCTTT. It translates to CATSRDTKVNTEAFF.

J is TRBJ2-2 and V is TRBV24-1; 8 bases map to TRBD2. CDR3 length equals 15 residues. V lost 12 bases, J lost 2 bases, and 10 bases stayed unmatched. Germline V gives CDR1 KGHDR, CDR2 SFDVKD. Here the CDR3 DNA reads TGTGCCGTTCATAGCGGGACCCGTAACACCGGGGAGCTGTTTTTT. It specifies CAVHSGTRNTGELFF.

This clonotype appeared a few times. The J gene is TRBJ2-6, the V gene TRBV4-1; D is unclear. Germline CDR1 and CDR2: MGHRA and YSYEKL. V was shortened by 1 base and J by 0 bases, with 4 bases between the two germline ends. The CDR3 is 15 residues long. The CDR3 region is CASSQARSGANVLTF. As DNA, the CDR3 is TGCGCCAGCAGCCAAGCCCGCTCTGGGGCCAACGTCCTGACTTTC.